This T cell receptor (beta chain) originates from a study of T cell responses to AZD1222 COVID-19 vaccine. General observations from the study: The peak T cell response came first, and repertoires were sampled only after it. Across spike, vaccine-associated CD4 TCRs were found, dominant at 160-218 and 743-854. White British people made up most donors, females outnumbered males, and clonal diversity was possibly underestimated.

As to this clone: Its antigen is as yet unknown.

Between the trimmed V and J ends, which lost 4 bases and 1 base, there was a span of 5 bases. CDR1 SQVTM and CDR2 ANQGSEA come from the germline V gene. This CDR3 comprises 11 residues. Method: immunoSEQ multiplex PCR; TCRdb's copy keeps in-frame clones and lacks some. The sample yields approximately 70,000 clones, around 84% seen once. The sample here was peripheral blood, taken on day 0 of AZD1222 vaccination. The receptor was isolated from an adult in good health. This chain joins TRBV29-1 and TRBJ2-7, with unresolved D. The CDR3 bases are TGCAGCGTTGGGGGATCCTACGAGCAGTACTTC. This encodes CSVGGSYEQYF.